Presented here are 16 T cell receptor beta chains from one specimen sequenced in a study of CD8 T cells in ankylosing spondylitis (dated by TCRdb to about 2017). The research as a whole found: Blood from ankylosing spondylitis patients appeared to be characterized by a TCR beta motif made up of several highly homologous amino acid variants.

Libraries came from 5' RACE. The instrument given in TCRdb is Illumina HiSeq 2500. TCRdb reworked the public reads: Q25 trimming with fastp, MiXCR clone assembly, productive beta chains retained. Identical CDR3 proteins give one entry, which carries the most common genes and DNA. The sample includes more than 650,000 distinct CDR3 sequences, with about an eighth observed a single time. The ten largest make up around 0.51% of the sample. Their target antigens are unknown. The sample taken for sequencing was blood, either unsorted or a sorted T cell fraction (not recorded which). The receptors were gathered from a male donor with ankylosing spondylitis.

CDR3 in amino acids: CSARTGQGNTEAFF. The CDR3 region has the DNA TGCAGTGCTAGAACGGGACAGGGGAACACTGAAGCTTTCTTT. The chain employs TRBV20-1 and TRBJ1-1; 9 bases are shared with TRBD1. This CDR3 comprises 14 residues. The V and J ends lost 2 bases and 1 base, in that order; junction bases with no gene match: 2. Germline values: CDR1 DFQATT, CDR2 SNEGSKA (reference sequence).

The rearrangement links TRBV4-3 to TRBJ2-7, with 9 bases identical to TRBD1. The germline V gene encodes CDR1 LGHNA and CDR2 YSLEER. V shed 1 base and J 12 bases; nucleotides not matched to a gene: 10. CDR3 length: 14 amino acids. The CDR3 is CASSQVVGGQGTYF. CDR3 sequence (DNA): TGCGCCAGCAGCCAAGTAGTCGGGGGACAGGGTACGTACTTC.

V is TRBV5-1 and J is TRBJ2-2; 11 bases map to TRBD1. Losses at the gene ends were 4 bases for V and 6 bases for J; bases not matched to a gene: 2. CDR1 and CDR2 from the germline V gene are SGHRS and YFSETQ. The CDR3 has 14 amino acids. Written as DNA, the CDR3 is TGCGCCAGCAGCGGACAGGGGGCAGCCGGGGAGCTGTTTTTT. Its translation is CASSGQGAAGELFF.

The V and J genes are TRBV10-3 and TRBJ2-1; D is possibly TRBD2 (6 bases). Trimming removed 3 bases at V and 8 bases at J, with 14 bases between. This CDR3 is 14 amino acids long. Germline lookup yields CDR1 ENHRY and CDR2 SYGVKD. The CDR3 DNA reads as TGTGCCATCAGTGACTCCCGACGCGGGGATGAGCAGTTCTTC. Translation: CAISDSRRGDEQFF.

This clonotype was seen only a few times. As DNA, the CDR3 is TGCGCCAGCGTTAAACGGGAGGGCTCCTACAATGAGCAGTTCTTC. Translation gives CASVKREGSYNEQFF. The rearrangement uses TRBV4-1 and TRBJ2-1; the match to TRBD2 covers 8 bases. Germline CDR1 MGHRA, CDR2 YSYEKL. The CDR3 has 15 amino acids. V lost 8 bases to trimming and J lost 0 bases; unmatched junction nucleotides: 6.

This clonotype has ten or more counts. The rearrangement joins TRBV20-1 to TRBJ2-5; a possible D gene is TRBD2 (6 bases). The V and J ends lost 5 bases and 1 base respectively, with 11 bases between them. CDR3 length: 13 residues. The germline gives CDR1 DFQATT, CDR2 SNEGSKA (reference sequence). Written as DNA, the CDR3 is TGCAGTGCTCAGGACTATTTCCAAGAGACCCAGTACTTC. This gives the protein CSAQDYFQETQYF.

This clonotype has a count of ten or more. The rearrangement uses TRBV7-3 and TRBJ2-3; the match to TRBD1 covers 9 bases. The CDR3 length is 13 residues. Trimming removed 4 bases from V and 11 bases from J; junction bases left unmatched: 7. Germline CDR1 reads SGHTA; CDR2 reads FQGTGA. The CDR3 region has the DNA TGTGCCAGCAGCTCCGGACAGGGGACGAAGCAGTATTTT. Translating gives CASSSGQGTKQYF.

V gene TRBV12-3 or TRBV12-4 combines with J gene TRBJ2-7; D perhaps matches TRBD1 (6 bases). V lost 2 bases and J 0 bases, leaving 14 bases between the germline ends. The CDR3 is 16 residues long. Written as DNA, the CDR3 is TGTGCCAGCAGTTTAACGCAGGGGCCTTTCTCCTACGAGCAGTACTTC. Translating it yields CASSLTQGPFSYEQYF.

This clonotype was recorded at least ten times. The rearrangement uses TRBV7-2 and TRBJ2-3; D not resolved. Trimming shortened V by 1 base and J by 12 bases, and 11 bases separated the two germline ends. The V gene's germline CDR1 is SGHTA and CDR2 FQGNSA. This CDR3 has 12 residues. CDR3 DNA sequence: TGTGCCAGCAGCTTAGATCGGAGCTTACAGTATTTT. Encoded protein: CASSLDRSLQYF.

This clonotype was counted between two and nine times. The rearrangement uses TRBV4-1 and TRBJ1-2; D is perhaps TRBD1 (5 bases). V lost 2 bases and J 4 bases, leaving 14 bases between the germline ends. Germline CDR1 MGHRA, CDR2 YSYEKL. This CDR3 has 15 residues. The CDR3 bases are TGCGCCAGCAGCCAATCCGGGGGAGGTCTCTATGGCTACACCTTC. It yields the protein CASSQSGGGLYGYTF.

This clonotype appeared a few times. J is TRBJ1-2 and V is TRBV4-3, with no clear D. This CDR3 is built from 13 residues. V was cut by 0 bases and J by 4 bases, with 6 bases left in between. Per the germline V gene, CDR1 is LGHNA and CDR2 is YSLEER. The CDR3 nucleotides are TGCGCCAGCAGCCAAGATCGACGCTATGGCTACACCTTC. Translation gives CASSQDRRYGYTF.

This clonotype came up many times. The genes are TRBV15 and TRBJ2-1, with 10 bases aligning to TRBD1. The germline V gene encodes CDR1 LNHNV and CDR2 YYDKDF (reference sequence). The J segment lost 12 bases and the V segment lost 1 base, leaving 12 bases of the junction unmatched. This CDR3 spans 16 amino acids. CDR3 nucleotides: TGTGCCACCAGCAGAGCTTCGGGACAGGGGTTTAGCGGGCAGTTCTTC. It encodes CATSRASGQGFSGQFF.

This clonotype was picked up a small number of times. The V gene is TRBV20-1, the J gene TRBJ2-5; TRBD2 matches 7 bases. V lost 7 bases, J lost 5 bases, and 19 bases stayed unmatched. The CDR3 spans 16 residues. Per germline, CDR1 DFQATT and CDR2 SNEGSKA (reference sequence). The CDR3 nucleotides are TGCAGTGTCACACCCGTGGGGGGGAACCGTCGGGAGACCCAGTACTTC. Its translation is CSVTPVGGNRRETQYF.

This clonotype was picked up a small number of times. The gene calls are TRBV12-3 or TRBV12-4 and TRBJ2-2; 7 bases are shared with TRBD1. V dropped 4 bases and J dropped 6; count of bases not matched to a gene: 8. This CDR3 contains 15 residues. For the CDR3, the DNA is TGTGCCAGCAGTTCACGACAGGGTTGGGCCGGGGAGCTGTTTTTT. This sequence encodes CASSSRQGWAGELFF.

Only a few counts were recorded for this clonotype. The rearrangement links TRBV11-2 to TRBJ2-1, with 9 nucleotides matching TRBD1. V gave up 6 bases and J gave up 7 bases; unmatched junction bases: 13. Germline V gene lookup returns CDR1 SGHAT and CDR2 FQNNGV. This CDR3 spans 16 amino acids. Here the CDR3 DNA reads TGTGCCAGCAGTCCCGGGACAGGGAGGGTTTCTAATGAGCAGTTCTTC. Its protein product is CASSPGTGRVSNEQFF.

This clonotype was detected only a few times. V is TRBV10-3 and J is TRBJ1-2; TRBD1 aligns across 8 bases. V shed 4 bases and J 4 bases; nucleotides not matched to a gene: 8. The CDR3 is 15 amino acids. Germline V gene data show CDR1 as ENHRY and CDR2 as SYGVKD. As DNA, the CDR3 is TGTGCCATCAGTGGGAGGACAGGGATCTCCTATGGCTACACCTTC. This codes for CAISGRTGISYGYTF.